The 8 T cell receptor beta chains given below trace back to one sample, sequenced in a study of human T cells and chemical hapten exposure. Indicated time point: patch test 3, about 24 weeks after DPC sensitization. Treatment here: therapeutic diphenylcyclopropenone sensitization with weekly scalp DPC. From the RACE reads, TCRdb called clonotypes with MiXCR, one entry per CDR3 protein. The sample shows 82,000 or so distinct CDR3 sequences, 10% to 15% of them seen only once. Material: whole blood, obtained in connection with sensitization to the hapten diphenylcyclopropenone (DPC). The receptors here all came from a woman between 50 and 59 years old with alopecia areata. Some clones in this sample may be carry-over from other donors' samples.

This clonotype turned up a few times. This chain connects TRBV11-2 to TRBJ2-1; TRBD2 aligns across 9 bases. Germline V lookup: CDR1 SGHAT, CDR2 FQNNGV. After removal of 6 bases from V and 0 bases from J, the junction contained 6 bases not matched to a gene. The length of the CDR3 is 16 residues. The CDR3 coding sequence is TGTGCCAGCAGTCAATTTAGCGGGAGCTCCTACAATGAGCAGTTCTTC. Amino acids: CASSQFSGSSYNEQFF.

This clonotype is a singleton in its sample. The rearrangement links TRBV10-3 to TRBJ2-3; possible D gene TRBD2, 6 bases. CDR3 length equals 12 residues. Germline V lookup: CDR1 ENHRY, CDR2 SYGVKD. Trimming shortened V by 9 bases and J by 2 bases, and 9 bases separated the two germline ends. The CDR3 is CAIGLSTDTQYF. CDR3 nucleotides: TGTGCCATTGGACTATCCACAGATACGCAGTATTTT.

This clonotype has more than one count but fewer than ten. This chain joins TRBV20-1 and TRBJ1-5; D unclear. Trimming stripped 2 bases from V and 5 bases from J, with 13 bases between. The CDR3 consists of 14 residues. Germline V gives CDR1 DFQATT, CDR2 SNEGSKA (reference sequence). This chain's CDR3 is CSARRLGLDQPQHF. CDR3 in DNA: TGCAGTGCTAGACGGTTGGGCTTGGATCAGCCCCAGCATTTT.

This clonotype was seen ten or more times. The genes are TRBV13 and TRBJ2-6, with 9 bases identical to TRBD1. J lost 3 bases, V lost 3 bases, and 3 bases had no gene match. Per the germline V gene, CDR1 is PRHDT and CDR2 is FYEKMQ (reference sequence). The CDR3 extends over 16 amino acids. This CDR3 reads CASSLGDRVGANVLTF. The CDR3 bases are TGTGCCAGCAGCTTGGGGGACAGGGTTGGGGCCAACGTCCTGACTTTC.

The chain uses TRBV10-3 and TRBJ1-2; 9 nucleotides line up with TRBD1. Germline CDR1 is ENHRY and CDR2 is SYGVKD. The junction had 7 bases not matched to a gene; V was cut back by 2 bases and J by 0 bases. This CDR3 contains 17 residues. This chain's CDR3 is CAISEPGQGDSNYGYTF. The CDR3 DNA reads TGTGCCATCAGTGAGCCGGGACAGGGTGATTCTAACTATGGCTACACCTTC.

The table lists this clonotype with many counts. CDR3 nucleotide sequence: TGTGCCAGCAGTAACACAGGGTACACCGGGGAGCTGTTTTTT. Its translation is CASSNTGYTGELFF. The gene calls are TRBV28 and TRBJ2-2; weak D call: TRBD1 (6 bases). Between the trimmed V and J ends, which lost 5 bases and 3 bases, there was a span of 10 bases. There are 14 residues in the CDR3. From germline, CDR1 is MDHEN and CDR2 SYDVKM. Full variable domain (remainder filled in from reference TRBV28 and TRBJ2-2): DVKVTQSSRYLVKRTGEKVFLECVQDMDHENMFWYRQDPGLGLRLIYFSYDVKMKEKGDIPEGYSVSREKKERFSLILESASTNQTSMYLCASSNTGYTGELFFGEGSRLTVL.

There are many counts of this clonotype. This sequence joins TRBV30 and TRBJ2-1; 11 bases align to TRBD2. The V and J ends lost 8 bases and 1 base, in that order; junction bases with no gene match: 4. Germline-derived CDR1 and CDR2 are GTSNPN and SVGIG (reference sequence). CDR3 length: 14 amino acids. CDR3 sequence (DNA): TGTGCCGGACGGACTAGCGGGTCCTACAATGAGCAGTTCTTC. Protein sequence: CAGRTSGSYNEQFF.

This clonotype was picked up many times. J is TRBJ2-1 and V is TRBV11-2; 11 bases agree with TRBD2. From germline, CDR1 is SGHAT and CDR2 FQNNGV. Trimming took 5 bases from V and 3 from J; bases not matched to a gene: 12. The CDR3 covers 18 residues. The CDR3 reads CASSHRQAGTSGYNEQFF. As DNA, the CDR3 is TGTGCCAGCAGCCATAGACAAGCCGGGACTAGCGGCTACAATGAGCAGTTCTTC.